This T cell receptor beta chain derives from a study of shared clonotypes between healthy human individuals. Study background: The donor pool was made up of two women and a few men aged 18 to 49. Study observations and caveats: Estimated richness was generally greater in naive than memory subsets.

Details on this clone: What it binds is not known.

The CDR3 has 15 residues. Looked up from germline, CDR1 is SGDLS and CDR2 is YYNGEE. Trimming shortened V by 0 bases and J by 0 bases, and 6 bases separated the two germline ends. Assay execution proceeded at the deep level. For every subset, genomic DNA was evenly distributed across several immunoSEQ plates. Assay used: immunoSEQ multiplex PCR; TCRdb lists only in-frame clones, some missing. This table holds 550,000 to 800,000 clones, about 92% found once. The source of this sequence is a man between 18 and 35 years old in good health. Some clones in this sample may be carry-over from other donors' samples. The gene calls are TRBV9 and TRBJ2-2; D remains ambiguous. Sequenced: memory CD8+ T cells from PBMCs. Specified subset: CD45RO+ cells pooled with CCR7-negative TemRA cells. The CDR3 protein is CASSVDLANTGELFF. The CDR3 DNA reads as TGTGCCAGCAGCGTAGACCTAGCGAACACCGGGGAGCTGTTTTTT.